Described below is a single T cell receptor beta chain sequence and its context. The antigen it recognizes is unknown. Base qualities are missing; no much larger clone stands one base away. The CDR3, from cysteine to phenylalanine, totals 15 residues. The retained sequence is limited to the CDR3, 45 bases, with the frame set at the first base. As encoded in the germline V gene (reference sequence), CDR1 is GTSNPN while CDR2 is SVGIG. The V and J ends are trimmed by 0 bases and 4 bases, leaving 12 bases between them. The record originates from a study of cytomegalovirus exposure and HLA in healthy donors listed by TCRdb under 2017. Turning to the overall study: In an earlier analysis of around 540 of the donors, 250 to 300 Gb of sequence data and 100 million or so unique TCR beta sequences from about 190 million T cells were reported. The T cell repertoires of about 700 subjects were profiled by immunosequencing and related to cytomegalovirus serostatus. Alongside the repertoire data, information on donor age, sex, ethnicity and CMV serostatus was compiled. An early release that covered about 600 HLA-typed donors contained about 300 gigabases of sequencing data and around 80 million unique TCR sequences. To decide whether each TCR beta V gene segment behaved as functional or pseudogenic, an earlier analysis of some 580 of the donors relied on high-throughput TCR beta sequencing. All discovery cohort repertoires had been generated on a single sequencing platform. Typing coverage differed by locus: A, B, C, DRB1 and DQB1 were typed in about 629-640 donors, DQA1 in approximately 520, DPA1 in approximately 610, and DPB1 in about 450. HLA typing included class I and class II loci at four-digit resolution. Genome-wide SNP genotypes for about three fifths of the roughly 700 donors were used in a later genetic analysis, which treated that subset as a discovery cohort. Among the approximately 430 genotyped donors, roughly 80% belonged to the genetic ancestry cluster associated with self-reported Caucasian donors. Rather than drawing on any new phenotypic data, the later analysis identified candidate immune exposures from TCR beta sequences and the way those sequences occurred across donors. Besides the first cohort of about 730 subjects, a separate validation cohort made up of roughly 120 different subjects was used. To predict cytomegalovirus infection status, the study brought together high-throughput TCR immunosequencing, statistical association of individual TCRs with disease status, and machine learning. Four or five DR-DQ haplotypes were handled as single units for association and clustering, since linkage in the cohort was strong. To study patterns of TCR occurrence, a later analysis re-analyzed previously published TCR beta repertoires from around 670 donors and added high-resolution HLA genotyping. On average, about 200,000 unique TCR beta nucleotide sequences were sequenced per donor among roughly 430 genotyped donors of the cohort, with roughly 18% of those sequences being non-productive. The aim of the study was to test whether cataloging public T cell receptors could identify signatures of past pathogen exposure. The research as a whole found: For the cohort, immune exposure information was limited to CMV serostatus. V-gene and J-gene trimming of TCR beta chains was associated with a missense DCLRE1C variant in a later genetic analysis, and the association was replicated in an independent cohort. A later analysis found that most CMV-associated TCR beta chains appeared HLA-restricted, with HLA associations seemingly driven largely by CMV exposure. A further reported finding was that TCR beta sequences accurately predicted the HLA-A and HLA-B alleles for most subjects in the first cohort. The study listed 164 TCR beta chains as associated with cytomegalovirus. A later analysis found that HLA-associated TCR beta chains were more clonally expanded and had lower generation probabilities than equally common non-associated chains. A later analysis found that TCR association rates varied across HLA loci, with DRB1 alleles showing the most associated TCRs and HLA-C alleles the fewest. The classifier was reported to diagnose cytomegalovirus status with high specificity and sensitivity in both the original and validation cohorts. According to a later analysis, parvovirus B19, influenza, CMV and Epstein-Barr virus appeared linked to several top co-occurrence clusters. HLA typing was unavailable for some donors at each locus, so association tests used only the typed subset. In an earlier analysis of fewer than 700 of the donors, most TCR beta V segments appeared in productive rearrangements about 87% or about 30% of the time, broadly matching IMGT annotations. Because the 87-base-pair reads could not distinguish some IMGT-functional V segments, including TRBV6-2 and TRBV6-3, those segments were excluded. The earlier analysis of 450 to 700 of the donors excluded over 15 rarely observed V segments, including chromosome 9 orphons, because counts were too low. A few of the identified cytomegalovirus-associated TCR beta chains were confirmed in vitro to be specific for cytomegalovirus antigens. According to a later genetic analysis, donors in an Asian-associated ancestry cluster had fewer N-insertions in productive TCRs than the approximately 630-donor mean. Linkage disequilibrium might explain the correlated functional status among segregating V segments, but an unknown experimental factor could not be excluded. When HLA alleles, especially DR and DQ, strongly co-occurred, attributing TCR associations to individual alleles was difficult. Presence/absence analyses assumed roughly uniform sequencing depth across donors, an assumption that may not hold. Only TCR beta chains were sequenced in this cohort, and the absence of alpha or paired-chain data limited detectable features. The sequencing pipeline was judged likely to have produced a cluster of highly shared sequence variants as a technical artifact. Across donors, most TCR sequences were observed very rarely, whereas some public TCRs were present in many individuals. At a false discovery rate of 0.05, a later analysis linked 16,000 or so TCR beta sequences to specific HLA alleles. The authors suggested that the approach could potentially be extended to other disease states and immunological phenotypes.

The cohort consisted of hundreds of healthy bone marrow donors. Cohort members were all nominally healthy when sampled, although unrecorded immune exposures were likely present. The donor tested CMV seronegative, placing the donor among the 352 seronegative members of the cohort. Every donor gave a peripheral blood sample, and the peripheral blood mononuclear cells from that sample were used for TCR beta sequencing. The Qiagen DNeasy Blood Extraction Kit was used to extract genomic DNA from the blood cell samples. Libraries were made using the immunoSEQ multiplex PCR assay. For the multiplex PCR, a mixture combining 60 forward primers for TCR Vbeta segments and 13 reverse primers for TCR Jbeta segments was used. The CDR3 region of rearranged TCR beta genes was amplified from genomic DNA with a multiplex PCR assay. The amplified TCR beta libraries were sequenced on the Illumina HiSeq System as 87-base-pair reads. On the study's bioinformatics: Across the 670 or so repertoires, a later analysis counted about 81 million unique TCR beta chains, around 10 million of which were shared by at least two donors. To remove PCR and sequencing errors, raw reads were error-corrected and collapsed into unique sequences using a nearest-neighbor algorithm that merged closely related sequences. Alignment of CDR3 sequences to IMGT reference sequences was used to assign V, D and J gene segments. For a sequence to be retained, a match of at least six nucleotides was required to both a V gene segment and a J gene segment. Rearrangements were called productive when the CDR3 lacked stop codons and stayed in frame with V and J; all others were non-productive. CDR3 was defined by IMGT convention, running from the second conserved V-encoded cysteine to the conserved J-encoded phenylalanine. The earlier analysis of 550 to 650 of the donors excluded any sequence lacking an unambiguous match to a single V gene segment. In an earlier analysis of 500 to 750 of the donors, V segments were called functional above 56.7% productive rearrangements and were called segregating when the between-donor standard deviation exceeded 5%. To diagnose cytomegalovirus status from the catalog of TCR beta chain sequences, a statistical classification framework was built. A later analysis assigned V and J genes by comparing TCR nucleotide sequences with IMGT/GENE-DB human TR gene sequences. In a later analysis, CDR3 sequences and most-parsimonious VDJ recombination scenarios were assigned using the TCRdist pipeline. In a later analysis, every TCR beta chain was defined by the combination of its CDR3 amino acid sequence and its V-gene family, and reads without a unique V-gene family were dropped. To address suspected cross-contamination and a sequencing artifact, a later analysis removed approximately 590 highly shared, low-generation-probability nucleotide sequences. A later analysis calculated a clonal expansion index for each public chain from normalized within-repertoire ranks of inferred template counts. In a later analysis, generation probabilities were computed with a VDJ recombination model fitted to out-of-frame rearrangements, and the resulting probabilities were checked against IGoR. In a later analysis, hypergeometric tests were used to score TCR-TCR, TCR-HLA and TCR-CMV co-occurrence, with a repertoire-size bias correction applied to TCR pairs. A later analysis estimated false discovery rates by permuting HLA or CMV assignments 20 times. A later analysis grouped co-occurring TCRs with DBSCAN, adding TCRdist sequence similarity when clustering within HLA-allele-positive subsets. Repertoires with fewer than 30,000 or more than 120,000 public chains were left out of co-occurrence clustering, as were a handful of repertoires with anomalous nucleotide sharing. In its TCRdb copy, this immuneACCESS table keeps in-frame sequences only and misses some clones. Where compared with another copy, unresolved V genes explain less than half of these, and the others have no known cause. Clone size and the V and J calls come from that table; the DNA yielded D and trimming. The sample has 150,000 to 200,000 clones on record, roughly 79% of them singletons. About 1.9% of the sample rests with the top ten.

Sequenced input: PBMCs. The TCR was taken from a man aged 30 to 45 in good health and CMV-seronegative. The sequence joins TRBV30 to TRBJ2-2; matching of 5 bases hints at TRBD2 as the D gene. CDR3 sequence: CAWSVLTRTTGELFF. The bases read TGTGCCTGGAGTGTACTAACTAGAACCACCGGGGAGCTGTTTTTT.